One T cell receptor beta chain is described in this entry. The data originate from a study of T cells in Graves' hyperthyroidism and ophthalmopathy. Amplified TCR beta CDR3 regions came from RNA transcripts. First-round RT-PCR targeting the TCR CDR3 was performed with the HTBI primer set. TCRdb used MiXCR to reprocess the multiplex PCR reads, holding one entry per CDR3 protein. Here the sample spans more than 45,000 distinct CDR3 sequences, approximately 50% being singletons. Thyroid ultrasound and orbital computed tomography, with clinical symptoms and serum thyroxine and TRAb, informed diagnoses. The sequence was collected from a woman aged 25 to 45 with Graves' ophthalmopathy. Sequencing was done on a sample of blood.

The CDR3 DNA sequence: TGTGCCAGCAGTCCGGGACTAGCGGGAGTAGAGCAGTACTTC. Amino acid sequence: CASSPGLAGVEQYF. The chain combines TRBV12-3 or TRBV12-4 with TRBJ2-7, with 14 bases matching TRBD2. Germline trimming cut 5 bases from V and 7 bases from J; bases unmatched to any gene: 4. The CDR3 length is 14 residues.